The 31 T cell receptor beta chains presented below share a single source sample, sequenced in a study of monozygotic twins with inflammatory bowel disease. From the 5' RACE reads, TCRdb lists one entry per CDR3 protein and no DNA. This sample's table reports approximately 400,000 distinct CDR3 sequences. Material: blood. All receptors come from a human donor with ulcerative colitis or Crohn's disease, or a healthy co-twin of an affected twin (not recorded which).

V usage is TRBV20-1 and J usage is TRBJ2-5; lacking DNA, the TRBD1 call made by TCRdb goes unchecked. The CDR3 sequence is 16 residues long. Looked up from germline, CDR1 is DFQATT and CDR2 is SNEGSKA (reference sequence). The CDR3 sequence: CSAERRDRKSQETQYF.

The J gene is TRBJ2-5, the V gene TRBV5-1; the TRBD2 assignment by TCRdb is unverifiable without DNA. Germline assignment: CDR1 SGHRS and CDR2 YFSETQ. CDR3 size: 17 residues. This CDR3 is CASSLAQLAGSQETQYF.

The chain employs TRBV28 and TRBJ1-3; TCRdb indicates TRBD1, and absent DNA this call remains unverified. Germline loops: CDR1 MDHEN, CDR2 SYDVKM. CDR3 size: 17 residues. CDR3 sequence: CASSLGRLRDTGNTIYF.

CDR3 sequence: CASSAWDANYGYTF. This rearrangement joins TRBV5-1 to TRBJ1-2; TCRdb proposes TRBD1, but this gene call is untestable without DNA. This CDR3 has 14 amino acids. Per germline, CDR1 SGHRS and CDR2 YFSETQ. Looking up the rest from reference TRBV5-1 and TRBJ1-2 gives the full variable domain: KAGVTQTPRYLIKTRGQQVTLSCSPISGHRSVSWYQQTPGQGLQFLFEYFSETQRNKGNFPGRFSGRQFSNSRSEMNVSTLELGDSALYLCASSAWDANYGYTFGSGTRLTVV.

Here the CDR3 reads CATSRDRVSSTDTQYF. V is TRBV15 and J is TRBJ2-3. The CDR3 extends over 16 amino acids. Germline V CDR1 and CDR2: LNHNV, YYDKDF (reference sequence).

This CDR3 reads CASSQDPASGSNTQYF. The chain couples TRBV4-3 to TRBJ2-3; TCRdb calls TRBD2, which cannot be checked without DNA. Germline V gene lookup returns CDR1 LGHNA and CDR2 YSLEER. This CDR3 has 16 amino acids.

This sequence joins TRBV5-1 and TRBJ2-3; without DNA, the TCRdb call of TRBD2 cannot be checked. The CDR3 sequence is 16 residues long. CDR1 SGHRS and CDR2 YFSETQ come from the germline V gene. This CDR3 reads CASSEGLAGGTDTQYF.

The CDR3 protein is CASSQDIDGNQPQHF. The chain carries TRBV4-2 and TRBJ1-5. This CDR3 is built from 15 residues. In germline, CDR1 is LGHNA, CDR2 YNFKEQ.

This chain's CDR3 is CSAADRAVYGYTF. The chain couples TRBV20-1 to TRBJ1-2; TCRdb indicates TRBD1, and absent DNA this call remains unverified. The germline CDR1 and CDR2 sequences are DFQATT and SNEGSKA (reference sequence). The CDR3 runs 13 residues.

The chain carries TRBV10-3 and TRBJ1-2; TCRdb returns TRBD1, unconfirmable since there is no DNA. The CDR3 sequence is 13 residues long. Germline lookup yields CDR1 ENHRY and CDR2 SYGVKD. CDR3 sequence: CAISAGQGDGYTF.

The V and J genes are TRBV20-1 and TRBJ2-3; TCRdb reports TRBD2, a call that lacks DNA to check it against. CDR3 size: 17 residues. Germline CDR1 and CDR2: DFQATT and SNEGSKA (reference sequence). CDR3 loop: CSARDRSRTSGWYTQYF.

The chain links TRBV12-3 or TRBV12-4 to TRBJ1-5. There are 13 residues in the CDR3. This chain's CDR3 is CASSMREGQPQHF.

This rearrangement joins TRBV7-2 to TRBJ2-5; absent DNA, TCRdb's TRBD1 call cannot be checked. Looked up from germline, CDR1 is SGHTA and CDR2 is FQGNSA. This CDR3 region has 15 residues. CDR3: CASVNWDRAQETQYF.

This chain's CDR3 is CASSQVGANYGYTF. The rearrangement uses TRBV3-1 and TRBJ1-2. The CDR3 sequence is 14 residues long. The germline gives CDR1 LGHDT, CDR2 YNNKEL (reference sequence).

The chain is built from TRBV24-1 and TRBJ1-2; TCRdb designates TRBD1, a call that cannot be tested without DNA. CDR3 length equals 15 residues. Germline lookup yields CDR1 KGHDR and CDR2 SFDVKD. The CDR3 sequence: CATSDATRENYGYTF.

The CDR3 here is CASSSGPNQPQHF. V and J are TRBV5-6 and TRBJ1-5. The CDR3 is made up of 13 amino acids. Germline-derived CDR1 and CDR2 are SGHDT and YYEEEE. The variable domain in full, completed from reference TRBV5-6 and TRBJ1-5, reads DAGVTQSPTHLIKTRGQQVTLRCSPKSGHDTVSWYQQALGQGPQFIFQYYEEEERQRGNFPDRFSGHQFPNYSSELNVNALLLGDSALYLCASSSGPNQPQHFGDGTRLSIL.

The gene calls are TRBV24-1 and TRBJ1-4. CDR1 and CDR2 (germline): KGHDR, SFDVKD. This CDR3 spans 12 amino acids. CDR3 protein: CATSQSSEKLFF.

V is TRBV5-1 and J is TRBJ2-7; the D call from TCRdb, TRBD1, cannot be confirmed without DNA. Per germline, CDR1 SGHRS and CDR2 YFSETQ. The CDR3 loop spans 13 amino acids. CDR3 in amino acids: CASSMAWGREQYF.

CDR3 amino acids: CSAHYGLQRTTDTQYF. The V gene is TRBV20-1, the J gene TRBJ2-3; the TCRdb call, TRBD2, lacks DNA for checking. The germline V gene has CDR1 DFQATT and CDR2 SNEGSKA (reference sequence). The CDR3 consists of 16 residues.

The gene calls are TRBV12-3 or TRBV12-4 and TRBJ2-5. This CDR3 has 12 residues. CDR3 residues: CASSFLGETQYF.

This chain connects TRBV18 to TRBJ2-2; TCRdb's D gene call, TRBD1, goes unchecked for lack of DNA. The CDR3 length is 14 residues. Germline-derived CDR1 and CDR2 are KGHSH and LQKENI. This CDR3 is CASSSQEVSGELFF.

The chain carries TRBV5-1 and TRBJ1-1; TCRdb indicates TRBD1, and absent DNA this call remains unverified. Looked up from germline, CDR1 is SGHRS and CDR2 is YFSETQ. CDR3 length: 15 amino acids. CDR3 in amino acids: CASSWEGSLNTEAFF.

The chain carries TRBV7-6 and TRBJ2-7; the TCRdb call, TRBD1, lacks DNA for checking. CDR1 is SGHVS and CDR2 is FNYEAQ in the germline V gene. The length of the CDR3 is 14 residues. The CDR3 region is CASSSWLGQYEQYF. The full variable domain, in which reference TRBV7-6 and TRBJ2-7 provide the parts outside the CDR3, is GAGVSQSPRYKVTKRGQDVALRCDPISGHVSLYWYRQALGQGPEFLTYFNYEAQQDKSGLPNDRFSAERPEGSISTLTIQRTEQRDSAMYRCASSSWLGQYEQYFGPGTRLTVT.

The V gene is TRBV10-3, the J gene TRBJ2-5; TCRdb gives TRBD1 as the D gene, but with no DNA this cannot be confirmed. Germline V gene sequence: CDR1 ENHRY, CDR2 SYGVKD. The length of the CDR3 is 14 residues. The CDR3 sequence: CAISESGGPETQYF.

The chain couples TRBV5-1 to TRBJ1-2; TCRdb proposes TRBD1, but this gene call is untestable without DNA. CDR1 and CDR2 (germline): SGHRS, YFSETQ. This CDR3 has 14 amino acids. This CDR3 is CASSSRTGDYGYTF.

The gene calls are TRBV5-1 and TRBJ2-3. Germline-derived CDR1 and CDR2 are SGHRS and YFSETQ. This CDR3 region has 13 residues. The CDR3 is CASSLVFPDTQYF.

The J gene is TRBJ2-7, the V gene TRBV11-1; TCRdb lists TRBD2, though no DNA is available to test this call. The CDR3 runs 19 residues. Per germline, CDR1 SGHAT and CDR2 FQDESV (reference sequence). CDR3 in amino acids: CASSLPLRVGRRDSYEQYF.

CDR3 in amino acids: CSARRSGAIGELFF. The chain recombines TRBV20-1 with TRBJ2-2; TCRdb returns TRBD2, unconfirmable since there is no DNA. CDR1 DFQATT and CDR2 SNEGSKA come from the germline V gene (reference sequence). The CDR3 totals 14 residues.

V usage is TRBV6-6 and J usage is TRBJ1-2; TCRdb indicates TRBD1, and absent DNA this call remains unverified. Per the germline V gene, CDR1 is MNHNY and CDR2 is SVGAGI (reference sequence). This CDR3 comprises 12 residues. The CDR3 region is CASTTGSGGYTF.

The J gene is TRBJ2-5, the V gene TRBV7-9; TCRdb outputs TRBD1, but without DNA this stays unchecked. CDR1 and CDR2 (germline): SEHNR, FQNEAQ (reference sequence). This CDR3 is built from 14 residues. The CDR3 loop reads CASSPEDIKETQYF. Drawing the rest from reference TRBV7-9 and TRBJ2-5, the complete variable domain is DTGVSQNPRHKITKRGQNVTFRCDPISEHNRLYWYRQTLGQGPEFLTYFQNEAQLEKSRLLSDRFSAERPKGSFSTLEIQRTEQGDSAMYLCASSPEDIKETQYFGPGTRLLVL.

The chain employs TRBV5-1 and TRBJ2-7. The CDR3 sequence is 14 residues long. Germline V gene lookup returns CDR1 SGHRS and CDR2 YFSETQ. CDR3 amino acids: CASSSTGNPYEQYF.